This passage covers 14 T cell receptor beta chains from one sample sequenced in a study of T cell repertoires in cytomegalovirus infection (dated by TCRdb to the late 2010s). These TCRs' antigens remain unknown. The label giving this sample's treatment or condition can be read as: in vitro stimulation with specific CMV peptide epitopes to enrich CMV-specific T cells. TCRdb lists the instrument as Illumina HiSeq 1500. The public reads were run again by TCRdb, first through fastp at Q25 and then through MiXCR, and only productive beta chains were kept. Each CDR3 protein gets just one entry, which takes the most common genes and DNA from the rows behind it. This sample gives roughly 500,000 distinct CDR3 sequences in total; roughly 43% of them show up just once. The ten largest clones represent approximately 40% of the sample. The input for sequencing was cultured PBMCs, taken from culture after CMV antigen stimulation. The origin of the receptors is a human donor in good health (CMV status not recorded). Some clones in this sample may be carry-over from other donors' samples.

The rearrangement links TRBV6-6 to TRBJ2-1; TRBD2 matches 8 bases. Germline V gives CDR1 MNHNY, CDR2 SVGAGI (reference sequence). V lost 5 bases, J lost 15 bases, and 9 bases stayed unmatched. This CDR3 spans 12 amino acids. The CDR3 bases are TGTGCCAGCAGTGGGAATAGACGGGAGGGGTTCTTC. Its protein is CASSGNRREGFF.

This clonotype was counted ten times or more. This chain joins TRBV7-2 and TRBJ1-1; D call uncertain. Germline assignment: CDR1 SGHTA and CDR2 FQGNSA. This CDR3 comprises 13 residues. V gave up 3 bases and J gave up 0 bases, with 5 bases separating them. The CDR3 DNA is TGTGCCAGCAGCTTCCGGATGAACACTGAAGCTTTCTTT. This gives the protein CASSFRMNTEAFF.

The CDR3 protein is CAISGTLAPVSVSQETQYF. CDR3 in DNA: TGTGCCATCAGTGGGACACTAGCTCCAGTTTCGGTTAGCCAAGAGACCCAGTACTTC. This rearrangement joins TRBV10-3 to TRBJ2-5; a possible D gene is TRBD2 (6 bases). V was clipped by 4 bases and J by 1 base, with 25 bases between them. CDR3 size: 19 residues. Germline CDR1 ENHRY, CDR2 SYGVKD.

This rearrangement joins TRBV6-6 to TRBJ2-3; D perhaps matches TRBD2 (5 bases). Germline V CDR1 and CDR2: MNHNY, SVGAGI (reference sequence). CDR3 length: 15 residues. The V end lost 1 base, the J end lost 5 bases, and 13 bases lay between the germline ends. The CDR3 protein is CASSYLTTIRDTQYF. The CDR3 DNA is TGTGCCAGCAGTTACTTAACGACTATCAGAGATACGCAGTATTTT.

The CDR3 nucleotides are TGTGCCAGCAACCAGCCTAGGGGGGTCTCAGATACGCAGTATTTT. It yields the protein CASNQPRGVSDTQYF. The chain uses TRBV28 and TRBJ2-3; D may be TRBD1 or TRBD2 (6 bases each). This CDR3 contains 15 residues. The germline CDR1 and CDR2 sequences are MDHEN and SYDVKM. Trimming cost V 7 bases and J 4 bases, with 18 bases left between them.

V gene TRBV7-2 combines with J gene TRBJ1-5, with 7 nucleotides matching TRBD1. V gave up 1 base and J gave up 5 bases; unmatched junction bases: 5. The CDR3 loop spans 15 amino acids. The germline V gene encodes CDR1 SGHTA and CDR2 FQGNSA. The CDR3 region has the DNA TGTGCCAGCAGCTTAGATAGGGGGCGTCATCAGCCCCAGCATTTT. This translates into CASSLDRGRHQPQHF.

V and J are TRBV6-2 or TRBV6-3 and TRBJ2-1, with D perhaps TRBD1 (5 bases). V was trimmed by 8 bases and J by 5 bases, leaving 16 bases between them. This CDR3 region has 14 residues. Per the germline V gene, CDR1 is MNHEY and CDR2 is SVGEGT. CDR3 sequence reads: CASGSVGRDNEQFF. CDR3 in DNA: TGTGCCAGCGGCTCGGTCGGCAGGGACAATGAGCAGTTCTTC.

This clonotype was counted many times. The V call is TRBV7-2, the J call TRBJ2-5; D assignment may be TRBD1 or TRBD2 (5 bases each). This CDR3 has 14 amino acids. The germline V gene encodes CDR1 SGHTA and CDR2 FQGNSA. Trimming took 4 bases from V and 4 from J, leaving 13 bases between them. CDR3 amino acids: CASSSRSGRETQYF. DNA for the CDR3: TGTGCCAGCAGCTCCCGTTCAGGGAGAGAGACCCAGTACTTC.

The genes are TRBV12-3 or TRBV12-4 and TRBJ2-1; TRBD2 is a possible D gene (6 bases). V dropped 10 bases and J dropped 4 bases, with 14 bases sitting between them. The CDR3 covers 13 residues. CDR3 amino acids: CATGSGTYNEQFF. Here the CDR3 DNA reads TGTGCCACCGGCTCCGGGACTTACAATGAGCAGTTCTTC.

The gene calls are TRBV11-2 and TRBJ2-5; D is unclear. The CDR3 is 13 amino acids. Germline loops: CDR1 SGHAT, CDR2 FQNNGV. V was pared by 0 bases and J by 7 bases, with 9 bases between. CDR3 loop: CASSLEYLGTQYF. As DNA, the CDR3 is TGTGCCAGCAGCTTAGAGTATCTCGGGACCCAGTACTTC.

The J gene is TRBJ1-1, the V gene TRBV7-8; 8 bases fit TRBD1. Trimming took 2 bases from V and 11 from J; bases not matched to a gene: 19. The germline gives CDR1 SGHVS, CDR2 FQNEAQ. The CDR3 spans 17 residues. CDR3: CASSLPPGRGPNSIAFF. In DNA form, the CDR3 reads TGTGCCAGCAGCTTACCCCCGGGCAGGGGGCCGAACAGTATCGCTTTCTTT. Full variable domain (outside the CDR3, taken from reference TRBV7-8 and TRBJ1-1): GAGVSQSPRYKVAKRGQDVALRCDPISGHVSLFWYQQALGQGPEFLTYFQNEAQLDKSGLPSDRFFAERPEGSVSTLKIQRTQQEDSAVYLCASSLPPGRGPNSIAFFGQGTRLTVV.

This clonotype was detected only a few times. The V and J genes are TRBV7-4 and TRBJ2-5; TRBD1 matches 9 bases. J was trimmed by 14 bases and V by 4 bases; bases with no gene match: 11. The CDR3 has 13 amino acids. The germline V gene has CDR1 SGHVT and CDR2 SQSDAQ. This chain's CDR3 is CASSSQQGARRYF. The CDR3 coding sequence is TGTGCCAGCAGCTCCCAACAGGGGGCCCGAAGATACTTC. The whole variable domain, filled in from reference TRBV7-4 and TRBJ2-5, reads GAGVSQSPRYKVAKRGRDVALRCDSISGHVTLYWYRQTLGQGSEVLTYSQSDAQRDKSGRPSGRFSAERPERSVSTLKIQRTEQGDSAVYLCASSSQQGARRYFGPGTRLLVL.

The chain carries TRBV23-1 and TRBJ2-5; tentative D call: TRBD2 (6 bases). TRBV23-1 is an ORF, with its function uncertain. Trimming pared 7 bases from V and 0 bases from J, leaving 12 bases between. This CDR3 has 14 residues. In DNA, the CDR3 is TGCGCCAGCATTGCGGAGGGTCACCAAGAGACCCAGTACTTC. It translates to CASIAEGHQETQYF.

The chain carries TRBV19 and TRBJ1-1, with D uncertain. CDR3 length equals 14 residues. CDR1 is LNHDA, CDR2 SQIVND, per germline (reference sequence). Trimming shortened V by 6 bases and J by 2 bases, and 13 bases separated the two germline ends. The CDR3 is CASSQVGPNTEAFF. The CDR3 bases are TGTGCCAGTAGCCAGGTAGGGCCCAACACTGAAGCTTTCTTT.